The 8 T cell receptor beta chains below come from one sample, sequenced in a study of cytomegalovirus exposure and HLA in healthy donors. The PCR contained 60 Vbeta and 13 Jbeta primers. Profiled with immunoSEQ multiplex PCR; TCRdb holds only in-frame clones, not every one. Of some 98,000 clones in the sample, 76% were seen once. Material for sequencing was PBMCs. The receptors come from a man aged 35 to 55 in good health and CMV-seronegative.

The CDR3 coding sequence is TGTGCCAGCAGCTTAGTAATTAGCGCGGGAGGCGGAGAGACCCAGTACTTC. It encodes CASSLVISAGGGETQYF. The V and J genes are TRBV11-2 and TRBJ2-5; 8 bases agree with TRBD2. Trimming cost V 1 base and J 4 bases; bases outside gene matches: 11. CDR1 and CDR2 (germline): SGHAT, FQNNGV. The CDR3 totals 17 residues.

A few counts support this clone. The chain uses TRBV30 and TRBJ2-1; TRBD2 matches at 10 bases. V was clipped by 2 bases and J by 12 bases; unmatched bases: 10. From germline, CDR1 is GTSNPN and CDR2 SVGIG (reference sequence). This CDR3 contains 14 residues. CDR3 region: CAWSKPGLAWAQFF. CDR3 nucleotide sequence: TGTGCCTGGAGTAAACCGGGACTAGCGTGGGCGCAGTTCTTC.

This clone was detected only once. V gene TRBV11-3 combines with J gene TRBJ2-7; 7 positions match TRBD2. Losses at the gene ends were 1 base for V and 4 bases for J; bases not matched to a gene: 7. CDR1 and CDR2 from the germline V gene are SGHNT and YENEEA. The CDR3 covers 15 residues. This chain's CDR3 is CASSLGAGVNYEQYF. The CDR3 region has the DNA TGTGCCAGCAGCTTAGGGGCGGGAGTCAATTACGAGCAGTACTTC.

The chain joins TRBV7-9 to TRBJ2-5, with 8 bases aligning to TRBD2. The V gene's germline CDR1 is SEHNR and CDR2 FQNEAQ (reference sequence). The junction had 9 bases not matched to a gene; V was cut back by 10 bases and J by 2 bases. This CDR3 has 14 amino acids. The CDR3, as DNA: TGTGCCACCCGCTGGGCGGGGGGACAAGAGACCCAGTACTTC. Its protein is CATRWAGGQETQYF.

This rearrangement joins TRBV19 to TRBJ1-6, with 10 bases that match TRBD1. Trimming removed 2 bases from V and 6 bases from J; junction bases left unmatched: 7. The CDR3 sequence is 17 residues long. CDR1 and CDR2 (germline): LNHDA, SQIVND (reference sequence). The CDR3 reads CASSIRPGQGRNSPLHF. As DNA, the CDR3 is TGTGCCAGTAGTATAAGGCCGGGACAGGGGCGTAATTCACCCCTCCACTTT.

This clone was found a few times. The chain has TRBV7-9 and TRBJ1-2, with D tentatively TRBD1 (5 bases). The V and J ends lost 2 bases and 6 bases respectively, with 10 bases between them. Germline assignment: CDR1 SEHNR and CDR2 FQNEAQ (reference sequence). CDR3 length equals 13 residues. For the CDR3, the DNA is TGTGCCAGCAGCTTATCAGGGTTCCATGGCTACACCTTC. This encodes CASSLSGFHGYTF.

CDR3 coding DNA: TGTGCCAGCAGCCGACAGCCCCAGATTTATGGCTACACCTTC. Protein sequence: CASSRQPQIYGYTF. The chain joins TRBV28 to TRBJ1-2, with D possibly being TRBD1 (5 bases). CDR1 and CDR2 from the germline V gene are MDHEN and SYDVKM. The CDR3 is made up of 14 amino acids. V was cut by 6 bases and J by 5 bases, with 16 bases left in between.

The chain links TRBV7-3 to TRBJ2-2; no firm D call. V dropped 3 bases and J dropped 2 bases, with 13 bases sitting between them. CDR1 and CDR2 from the germline V gene are SGHTA and FQGTGA. The CDR3 length is 16 residues. Here the CDR3 DNA reads TGTGCCAGCAGCTTTTCGTCTGGCCACAACACCGGGGAGCTGTTTTTT. This sequence encodes CASSFSSGHNTGELFF.